The clone carrying this T cell receptor beta chain was seen once. What it binds is unknown. Germline V gene data show CDR1 as SEHNR and CDR2 as FQNEAQ (reference sequence). This CDR3 is built from 13 residues. V shed 3 bases and J shed 3 bases, with 9 bases lying between them. This sample stems from a study of T cell responses to AZD1222 COVID-19 vaccine. Data came from immunoSEQ multiplex PCR; TCRdb stores just in-frame clones and leaves some out. The profile shows around 140,000 clones, 89% of them singletons. Overall study findings and caveats: Just a handful of AZD1222 recipients were seropositive at baseline. Sampling that yielded the repertoires occurred only after the peak T cell response. There were vaccine-associated CD4 TCRs across spike, dominant at 160-218 and 743-854.

The chain links TRBV7-9 to TRBJ2-7, with D unresolved. The sample in question was peripheral blood, obtained 28 days after the second AZD1222 dose. The TCR originated in an adult who received the AZD1222 COVID-19 vaccine. The CDR3, as DNA: TGTGCCAGCAGCTTTGGAGACCACTACGAGCAGTACTTC. Translated, it gives CASSFGDHYEQYF.